The following is a TCR beta chain sequence with its context. Assay used: immunoSEQ multiplex PCR; TCRdb lists only in-frame clones, some missing. The sample consists of about 150,000 clones, approximately 88% of them appearing once. This entry is derived from a study of control samples from healthy donors and cancer patients. This TCR derives from a man aged 25 to 40 in good health. The sample taken for sequencing was blood.

The DNA of the CDR3 is TGTGCCAGCAGCTTGAGGGGCAGGGCCTCTGGGGCCAACGTCCTGACTTTC. Protein sequence: CASSLRGRASGANVLTF. V and J are TRBV5-8 and TRBJ2-6; TRBD1 might be the D (5 bases). V was trimmed by 1 base and J by 0 bases, leaving 11 bases between them. The CDR3 is 17 residues long. Germline V gene lookup returns CDR1 SGHTS and CDR2 YDEGEE.